This T cell receptor beta chain was recorded in a study of neoadjuvant anti-PD-1 for oral cavity cancer. Germline V gene lookup returns CDR1 SGDLS and CDR2 YYNGEE. This CDR3 spans 15 amino acids. The V end lost 0 bases, the J end lost 10 bases, and 17 bases lay between the germline ends. Regarding time point: after neoadjuvant nivolumab, at surgical resection. TCRdb's copy holds only in-frame clones and misses some; the assay was immunoSEQ multiplex PCR. The table has some 40,000 clones, roughly two fifths seen once. This clone was counted between two and nine times. This chain links TRBV9 with TRBJ2-1; no clear D. This material consisted of tumor tissue, taken after nivolumab (anti-PD-1) treatment. This TCR came from a person between 35 and 79 years old with oral cavity squamous cell carcinoma. As DNA, the CDR3 is TGTGCCAGCAGCGTAGGACCGATGGGGTTGGGAGAGCAGTTCTTC. It is translated as CASSVGPMGLGEQFF.